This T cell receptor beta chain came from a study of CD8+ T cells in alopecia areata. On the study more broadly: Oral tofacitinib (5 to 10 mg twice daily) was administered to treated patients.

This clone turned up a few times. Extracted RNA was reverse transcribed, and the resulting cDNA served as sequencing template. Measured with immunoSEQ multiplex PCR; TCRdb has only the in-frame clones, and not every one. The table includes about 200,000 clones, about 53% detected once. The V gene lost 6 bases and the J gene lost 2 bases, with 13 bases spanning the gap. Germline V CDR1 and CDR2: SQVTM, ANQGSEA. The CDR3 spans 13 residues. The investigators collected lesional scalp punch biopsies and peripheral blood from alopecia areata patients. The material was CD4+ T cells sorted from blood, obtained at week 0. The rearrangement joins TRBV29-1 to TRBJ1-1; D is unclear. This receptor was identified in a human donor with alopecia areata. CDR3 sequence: CSVTGSVNTEAFF. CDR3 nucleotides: TGCAGCGTCACCGGGTCTGTTAACACTGAAGCTTTCTTT.